The entry below describes one TCR beta chain. Each donor gave roughly 9.8 milliliters of peripheral blood. The source of the sample is a study of blood T cells in healthy people across ages. Deletions cut 1 base from V and 0 bases from J, with 11 bases between. CDR1 SGHTA and CDR2 FQGNSA come from the germline V gene. The CDR3 covers 16 residues. PCR was performed a second time for about 6 to 12 cycles using a sample-barcoded 5' primer and a J-beta primer mix. Every sample returned 2.5 million or more CDR3-containing paired-end reads. TCRdb reprocessed the 5' RACE reads with MiXCR, giving one entry per CDR3 protein. This sample yields about 780,000 distinct CDR3 sequences, of which approximately 65% are seen a single time; 25% to 30% belongs to the top ten.

Sequenced input: blood. The receptor's source is a man younger than 40 in good health. V usage is TRBV7-2 and J usage is TRBJ2-3; the D is unclear. The CDR3 nucleotides read TGTGCCAGCAGCTTAGATGTGAGTTCTAGCACAGATACGCAGTATTTT. Translation gives CASSLDVSSSTDTQYF.